This T cell receptor beta chain originates from a study of T cells after yellow fever vaccination. General study findings and limits: Some clonotypes were seen in both the CD4 and the CD8 compartments. These made up a small share and likely arose from convergent recombination. The booster saw the reappearance of most primary-vaccination clones (nearly 98% CD4, almost 90% CD8). Contamination by abundant bulk-population clonotypes could be present in FACS-sorted repertoires.

This CDR3 contains 14 residues. The ends were cut back, 7 bases at V and 3 bases at J, with 13 bases in the middle. CDR1 is MNHEY and CDR2 is SVGEGT in the germline V gene. Production of TCR cDNA was by 5'RACE template switching, which also added a universal primer site and UMIs. TCRdb re-derived calls from the 5' RACE reads in MiXCR, one entry per CDR3 protein. The sample holds approximately 350,000 distinct CDR3 sequences, around a tenth seen once. This clonotype was counted a few times. Its antigen is not known. Source: PBMCs, taken on the day of the first yellow fever vaccination. J is TRBJ1-5 and V is TRBV6-2 or TRBV6-3; TRBD1 is a possible D gene (6 bases). The sequence derives from a man aged 18 to 29 who received the YFV17D yellow fever vaccine. The CDR3 DNA is TGTGCCAGCACCCGGGGACACCTCAATCAGCCCCAGCATTTT. Protein product: CASTRGHLNQPQHF.